Below, 32 T cell receptor beta chains from the same sample are listed, as sequenced in a study of shared T cell receptors in the human thymus. Only in-frame clones appear in the TCRdb table, and some are missing; sequencing was by immunoSEQ multiplex PCR. The sample has some 700,000 clones, 80% to 90% seen once. This sample was shared with a second study, whose subject was human thymus T cells.

Input material: thymocytes. The receptors were gathered from a girl under three years old with a congenital heart defect.

V is TRBV30 and J is TRBJ1-2; possible D gene TRBD1, 6 bases. The CDR3 loop spans 14 amino acids. CDR1 is GTSNPN and CDR2 is SVGIG in the germline V gene (reference sequence). V gave up 0 bases and J gave up 2 bases, with 10 bases separating them. In DNA, the CDR3 is TGTGCCTGGAGTGTCAGGGGCGTGAACTATGGCTACACCTTC. This sequence encodes CAWSVRGVNYGYTF.

The chain carries TRBV4-1 and TRBJ2-1; 9 bases align to TRBD2. V gave up 1 base and J gave up 8 bases; unmatched junction bases: 18. Germline lookup yields CDR1 MGHRA and CDR2 YSYEKL. The CDR3 is made up of 19 amino acids. The CDR3 reads CASSQVPEGLAGFIYEQFF. CDR3 bases: TGCGCCAGCAGCCAAGTTCCCGAGGGTCTAGCGGGGTTTATCTATGAGCAGTTCTTC.

This clone was seen once. The V call is TRBV10-3, the J call TRBJ1-2; 9 bases line up with TRBD1. The length of the CDR3 is 16 residues. Unmatched junction bases numbered 13, after V lost 5 bases and J lost 6 bases. Germline V gene sequence: CDR1 ENHRY, CDR2 SYGVKD. CDR3 region: CAISIRDREPVHGYTF. CDR3 sequence (DNA): TGTGCCATCAGTATCCGGGACAGGGAACCGGTACATGGCTACACCTTC.

The chain couples TRBV5-5 to TRBJ2-1; 9 bases match TRBD2. CDR1 and CDR2 from the germline V gene are SGHKS and YYEKEE (reference sequence). V dropped 8 bases and J dropped 4; count of bases not matched to a gene: 4. This CDR3 is 13 amino acids long. The CDR3 DNA is TGTGCCAGTCGGACTAGCGCTTACAATGAGCAGTTCTTC. Amino acids: CASRTSAYNEQFF.

The chain employs TRBV20-1 and TRBJ2-7; possibly TRBD1 for D (5 bases). Germline loops: CDR1 DFQATT, CDR2 SNEGSKA (reference sequence). CDR3 length: 11 residues. The ends were cut back, 1 base at V and 6 bases at J, with 7 bases in the middle. The CDR3 loop is CSARGGGEQYF. For the CDR3, the DNA is TGCAGTGCTAGAGGGGGCGGCGAGCAGTACTTC.

The chain uses TRBV25-1 and TRBJ2-5; perhaps TRBD1 as D (6 bases). Germline CDR1 and CDR2: MGHDK and SYGVNS. The ends were cut back, 4 bases at V and 5 bases at J, with 14 bases in the middle. The CDR3 spans 14 residues. CDR3 in amino acids: CASSARGTGETQYF. The CDR3 coding sequence is TGTGCCAGCAGTGCTAGGGGGACCGGGGAGACCCAGTACTTC.

This clone was counted once. The chain is built from TRBV7-2 and TRBJ2-1, with 11 nucleotides matching TRBD2. J was trimmed by 2 bases and V by 4 bases; bases with no gene match: 7. This CDR3 spans 17 amino acids. Per germline, CDR1 SGHTA and CDR2 FQGNSA. The CDR3 protein is CASSSATSGDTYNEQFF. As DNA, the CDR3 is TGTGCCAGCAGCTCCGCGACTAGCGGGGACACCTACAATGAGCAGTTCTTC.

The CDR3 protein is CASSKAPGTYEQYF. The CDR3 DNA follows: TGTGCCAGCAGCAAAGCGCCAGGTACCTACGAGCAGTACTTC. The chain carries TRBV21-1 and TRBJ2-7; the table gives TRBD1 as D, unverified against the DNA. TRBV21-1 is a pseudogene segment. The CDR3 is made up of 14 amino acids.

The chain has TRBV5-1 and TRBJ1-2; D is possibly TRBD1 (5 bases). With 1 base removed from V and 5 bases from J, the gap between germline ends came to 24 bases. Germline V gene lookup returns CDR1 SGHRS and CDR2 YFSETQ. This CDR3 spans 18 amino acids. The CDR3 bases are TGCGCCAGCAGCTTGCAACCCCGGGGGACCTTGTGGCCGTATGGCTACACCTTC. Translating gives CASSLQPRGTLWPYGYTF.

This chain uses TRBV4-1 with TRBJ1-2, with D tentatively TRBD1 (5 bases). Germline-derived CDR1 and CDR2 are MGHRA and YSYEKL. The CDR3 is 14 amino acids. The ends were cut back, 7 bases at V and 3 bases at J, with 15 bases in the middle. Here the CDR3 reads CASNPSGSHYGYTF. CDR3 in DNA: TGCGCCAGCAATCCCTCAGGGTCTCACTATGGCTACACCTTC.

The chain uses TRBV6-1 and TRBJ1-1, with 7 bases fitting TRBD1. This CDR3 is 13 amino acids long. V shed 0 bases, J shed 8 bases, and the junction held 3 bases outside the gene matches. CDR1 MNHNS and CDR2 SASEGT come from the germline V gene. The CDR3 bases are TGTGCCAGCAGTGAAGCTGGGACAGCCGAAGCTTTCTTT. Translating gives CASSEAGTAEAFF.

The chain is built from TRBV6-5 and TRBJ2-7; D remains ambiguous. Trimming took off 7 bases at V and 1 base at J, with 14 bases between the two ends. Germline lookup yields CDR1 MNHEY and CDR2 SVGAGI. The CDR3 covers 14 residues. The CDR3 is CASTRRHRSYEQYF. As DNA, the CDR3 is TGTGCCAGCACCAGAAGGCACAGATCCTACGAGCAGTACTTC.

This chain uses TRBV5-5 with TRBJ2-7, with 8 bases identical to TRBD1. The CDR3 has 17 amino acids. The V and J ends lost 0 bases and 2 bases, in that order; junction bases with no gene match: 10. Per the germline V gene, CDR1 is SGHKS and CDR2 is YYEKEE (reference sequence). The CDR3 reads CASSLARGRLEAYEQYF. The CDR3 DNA follows: TGTGCCAGCAGCTTGGCCAGGGGGCGCCTCGAAGCCTACGAGCAGTACTTC.

The V and J genes are TRBV19 and TRBJ2-2; 7 bases agree with TRBD1. The CDR3 is 16 residues long. The germline V gene has CDR1 LNHDA and CDR2 SQIVND (reference sequence). V lost 6 bases, J lost 6 bases, and 13 bases stayed unmatched. CDR3 sequence (DNA): TGTGCCAGTAGCCGACAGGGTAAAATGTTGGCCGGGGAGCTGTTTTTT. Amino acids: CASSRQGKMLAGELFF.

CDR3 coding DNA: TGTGCCAGAAGCCAAGGAGCTTATAGCAATCAGCCCCAGCATTTT. Residues: CARSQGAYSNQPQHF. The V and J genes are TRBV5-3 and TRBJ1-5, with D uncertain. TRBV5-3 qualifies as an ORF whose function is uncertain. This CDR3 has 15 amino acids. Deletions cut 4 bases from V and 0 bases from J, with 11 bases between.

This chain uses TRBV7-8 with TRBJ1-6, with TRBD1 identical over 9 bases. V was pared by 2 bases and J by 7 bases, with 18 bases of the junction left unmatched. CDR3 length equals 20 residues. Germline values: CDR1 SGHVS, CDR2 FQNEAQ. CDR3 sequence reads: CASSLFLPGQGENGNSPLHF. The CDR3 nucleotides read TGTGCCAGCAGCTTATTCCTACCGGGACAGGGTGAAAATGGGAATTCACCCCTCCACTTT. The whole variable domain, filled in from reference TRBV7-8 and TRBJ1-6, reads GAGVSQSPRYKVAKRGQDVALRCDPISGHVSLFWYQQALGQGPEFLTYFQNEAQLDKSGLPSDRFFAERPEGSVSTLKIQRTQQEDSAVYLCASSLFLPGQGENGNSPLHFGNGTRLTVT.

The chain recombines TRBV27 with TRBJ2-7; D may be TRBD1 (6 bases). Trimming removed 8 bases from V and 3 bases from J, with 17 bases in between. The CDR3 is 14 residues long. In germline, CDR1 is MNHEY, CDR2 SMNVEV (reference sequence). In nucleotides, the CDR3 is TGTGCCAGCGCAAGGGTGCAGGGGTACTACGAGCAGTACTTC. Translation: CASARVQGYYEQYF.

This chain uses TRBV7-3 with TRBJ1-2; D unresolved. Per the germline V gene, CDR1 is SGHTA and CDR2 is FQGTGA. Trimming shortened V by 5 bases and J by 4 bases, and 8 bases separated the two germline ends. There are 12 residues in the CDR3. CDR3 amino acids: CASSPLSYGYTF. CDR3 nucleotide sequence: TGTGCCAGCAGCCCCCTATCCTATGGCTACACCTTC.

This sequence joins TRBV7-8 and TRBJ1-6; D remains ambiguous. Trimming cost V 5 bases and J 9 bases, with 23 bases left between them. The germline V gene encodes CDR1 SGHVS and CDR2 FQNEAQ. The CDR3 contains 17 residues. CDR3 coding DNA: TGTGCCAGCAGCCCCCGTGCTCCCGGGGAAACTCGTTCACCCCTCCACTTT. Translation gives CASSPRAPGETRSPLHF.

The chain recombines TRBV18 with TRBJ2-3; D possibly corresponds to TRBD1 (7 bases). Deletions cut 6 bases from V and 2 bases from J, with 15 bases between. Germline V CDR1 and CDR2: KGHSH, LQKENI. This CDR3 is 15 amino acids long. CDR3 sequence: CASSKPGGTTDTQYF. CDR3 nucleotides: TGTGCCAGCTCTAAACCAGGGGGGACCACAGATACGCAGTATTTT.

This clone was seen a handful of times. In DNA form, the CDR3 reads TGTGCCAGTAGAGGGAGACCTAGCAATCAGCCCCAGCATTTT. It translates to CASRGRPSNQPQHF. The rearrangement joins TRBV19 to TRBJ1-5, with unresolved D. CDR3 length: 14 amino acids. Germline CDR1 is LNHDA and CDR2 is SQIVND (reference sequence). The V end was cut by 6 bases, the J end by 0 bases, with 9 bases between. Based on the CDR3 plus reference TRBV19 and TRBJ1-5, the full variable domain is DGGITQSPKYLFRKEGQNVTLSCEQNLNHDAMYWYRQDPGQGLRLIYYSQIVNDFQKGDIAEGYSVSREKKESFPLTVTSAQKNPTAFYLCASRGRPSNQPQHFGDGTRLSIL.

This clone was seen just once. The CDR3 spells CASSYSGQGIGYTF. CDR3 sequence (DNA): TGTGCCAGCAGTTACTCGGGACAGGGAATCGGCTACACCTTC. The V and J genes are TRBV6-5 and TRBJ1-2; TRBD1 matches 9 bases. Germline lookup yields CDR1 MNHEY and CDR2 SVGAGI. Trimming cost V 0 bases and J 8 bases; bases outside gene matches: 4. The CDR3 length is 14 residues.

This rearrangement joins TRBV7-2 to TRBJ2-7, with D tentatively TRBD2 (5 bases). CDR3 size: 15 residues. CDR1 is SGHTA and CDR2 is FQGNSA in the germline V gene. Trimming left V 6 bases short and J 2 bases short, with 17 bases between. CDR3 bases: TGTGCCAGCAGTCGAGACCCTAGGAGGACCTACGAGCAGTACTTC. Protein: CASSRDPRRTYEQYF.

This clone has just one count. This chain joins TRBV7-9 and TRBJ1-2; D not resolved. Trimming took off 5 bases at V and 8 bases at J, with 27 bases between the two ends. CDR3 length: 17 amino acids. Germline V gene lookup returns CDR1 SEHNR and CDR2 FQNEAQ (reference sequence). The CDR3 region has the DNA TGTGCCAGCAGCCCGCGCCTTGGCGAGGACCCTGCGGGGGGCTACACCTTC. It specifies CASSPRLGEDPAGGYTF.

The gene calls are TRBV2 and TRBJ2-1, with 11 bases lining up with TRBD1. Losses at the gene ends were 5 bases for V and 9 bases for J; bases not matched to a gene: 6. The V gene's germline CDR1 is SNHLY and CDR2 FYNNEI. The CDR3 contains 14 residues. The CDR3 loop reads CASSFGTGGVEQFF. The DNA of the CDR3 is TGTGCCAGCAGTTTTGGGACAGGGGGGGTTGAGCAGTTCTTC.

This chain connects TRBV6-5 to TRBJ1-2; 7 positions agree with TRBD1. V was clipped by 9 bases and J by 8 bases; unmatched bases: 15. There are 14 residues in the CDR3. The germline CDR1 and CDR2 sequences are MNHEY and SVGAGI. The CDR3 region is CARGTRDRLRGYTF. CDR3 DNA sequence: TGTGCCAGGGGTACAAGGGACAGACTTAGGGGCTACACCTTC.

The V gene is TRBV9, the J gene TRBJ2-5; D is perhaps TRBD2 (5 bases). The CDR3 is 15 amino acids. CDR1 and CDR2 from the germline V gene are SGDLS and YYNGEE. V lost 4 bases and J lost 1, with 14 bases in between. CDR3 region: CASSPRPGSQETQYF. Written as DNA, the CDR3 is TGTGCCAGCAGCCCCCGTCCGGGGTCCCAAGAGACCCAGTACTTC.

The chain is built from TRBV20-1 and TRBJ2-3; D perhaps matches TRBD2 (7 bases). Trimming stripped 7 bases from V and 8 bases from J, with 13 bases between. The CDR3 loop spans 11 amino acids. The germline CDR1 and CDR2 sequences are DFQATT and SNEGSKA (reference sequence). CDR3 bases: TGCAGTGTTAGTGGGGGGGCTACGCAGTATTTT. Its protein is CSVSGGATQYF.

The chain joins TRBV25-1 to TRBJ2-7; 9 positions agree with TRBD1. The junction had 12 bases not matched to a gene; V was cut back by 10 bases and J by 5 bases. This CDR3 is built from 14 residues. Germline lookup yields CDR1 MGHDK and CDR2 SYGVNS. The CDR3 spells CATSPPGQGHEQYF. Written as DNA, the CDR3 is TGTGCCACCTCACCCCCGGGACAGGGACACGAGCAGTACTTC.

The V call is TRBV6-6, the J call TRBJ2-7; D is undetermined. The V and J ends lost 2 bases and 0 bases respectively, with 11 bases between them. Germline V lookup: CDR1 MNHNY, CDR2 SVGAGI (reference sequence). CDR3 length equals 15 residues. CDR3 coding DNA: TGTGCCAGCAGTTACGAGCGCGAGATCTCCTACGAGCAGTACTTC. Translating gives CASSYEREISYEQYF.

This sequence joins TRBV19 and TRBJ1-2; the D is unclear. CDR3 size: 16 residues. The V end was cut by 3 bases, the J end by 2 bases, with 16 bases between. The V gene's germline CDR1 is LNHDA and CDR2 SQIVND (reference sequence). CDR3 loop: CASSIPRVGLNYGYTF. CDR3 nucleotides: TGTGCCAGTAGTATTCCTCGGGTCGGTTTGAACTATGGCTACACCTTC.

The rearrangement links TRBV5-1 to TRBJ1-6; 7 nucleotides line up with TRBD1. This CDR3 is 16 amino acids long. Trimming took 0 bases from V and 5 from J; bases not matched to a gene: 5. Germline lookup yields CDR1 SGHRS and CDR2 YFSETQ. The CDR3 spells CASSLEGGRDNSPLHF. The CDR3, as DNA: TGCGCCAGCAGCTTGGAAGGGGGCAGGGATAATTCACCCCTCCACTTT.